The 20 T cell receptor beta chains given below trace back to one sample, sequenced in a study of Graves' ophthalmopathy and Graves' hyperthyroidism (dated by TCRdb to the late 2010s). TCRdb names Illumina HiSeq 2000 as the instrument used. For repertoire sequencing, TCR beta CDR3 regions were amplified from RNA transcripts. HTBI primers and the Qiagen OneStep RT-PCR kit were used in a first-round RT-PCR, which was followed by a second-round multiplex PCR, size selection and purification. TCRdb cleaned the public reads at Q25 with fastp, built clones with MiXCR and kept in-frame beta chains. Entries that share a CDR3 protein sequence are merged under the most common genes and DNA. The sample data list 600,000 to 700,000 distinct CDR3 sequences, and about 40% of these were observed just once. 3% to 3.5% of the sample comes from the top ten. Source material: peripheral blood. These receptors came from an adult man with Graves' ophthalmopathy.

As regards this clonotype: A clone one base away is much larger, so this may be a read error. The CDR3 sequence: CASSFSTYGQYF. The CDR3 DNA reads TGTGCCAGCAGCTTCAGTACCTACGGGCAGTACTTC. This chain joins TRBV12-3 or TRBV12-4 and TRBJ2-7; D call uncertain. This CDR3 is 12 amino acids long.

The gene calls are TRBV10-3 and TRBJ1-2; TRBD1 is a possible D gene (5 bases). The CDR3 is 13 residues long. The germline V gene has CDR1 ENHRY and CDR2 SYGVKD. Deletions cut 10 bases from V and 2 bases from J, with 14 bases between. The CDR3 protein is CASSQGINYGYTF. The CDR3 DNA reads TGTGCCAGCAGCCAGGGTATCAACTATGGCTACACCTTC.

About this clonotype itself: A much larger clone sits a single nucleotide away, making a read error possible. No conserved phenylalanine or tryptophan is present at the end of the CDR3, so a read error is the likely explanation. The CDR3 nucleotides read TGTGCCAGCAGCTTAGGGGACCGGGGCCTCTATGGCTACACCCTC. It encodes CASSLGDRGLYGYTL. The V and J genes are TRBV7-9 and TRBJ1-2; a weak D match, TRBD1 (5 bases). V lost 1 base and J 4 bases, leaving 13 bases between the germline ends. The CDR3 contains 15 residues. CDR1 is SEHNR and CDR2 is FQNEAQ in the germline V gene (reference sequence).

This chain joins TRBV7-8 and TRBJ2-7; TRBD2 agrees at 12 bases. The J segment lost 0 bases and the V segment lost 4 bases, leaving 4 bases of the junction unmatched. Germline CDR1 is SGHVS and CDR2 is FQNEAQ. This CDR3 has 16 amino acids. This chain's CDR3 is CASSSRTSGDSYEQYF. For the CDR3, the DNA is TGTGCCAGCAGCTCTCGGACTAGCGGGGACTCCTACGAGCAGTACTTC.

The chain employs TRBV7-8 and TRBJ2-3; a weak D match, TRBD2 (7 bases). Trimming left V 5 bases short and J 0 bases short, with 12 bases between. This CDR3 comprises 15 residues. Per germline, CDR1 SGHVS and CDR2 FQNEAQ. The CDR3 DNA reads as TGTGCCAGCAGCCCCAGGGGACTAAGCACAGATACGCAGTATTTT. Translating it yields CASSPRGLSTDTQYF.

This clonotype was observed at least ten times. This sequence joins TRBV2 and TRBJ1-2; D remains ambiguous. CDR1 SNHLY and CDR2 FYNNEI come from the germline V gene. The V end lost 7 bases, the J end lost 10 bases, and 16 bases lay between the germline ends. The CDR3 is 12 residues long. The CDR3 region has the DNA TGTGCCAGCAACCCGAGGGCAACTTACTACACCTTC. Encoded protein: CASNPRATYYTF.

In this sample, this clonotype turned up many times. The chain's CDR3 is CASSQWEQGIQYF. Here the CDR3 DNA reads TGTGCCAGCAGCCAATGGGAGCAGGGTATCCAGTACTTC. The chain carries TRBV14 and TRBJ2-5; D possibly uses TRBD1 or TRBD2 (5 bases each). The germline V and J ends were trimmed by 2 bases and 10 bases, with 14 bases remaining between them. Germline V gene sequence: CDR1 SGHDN, CDR2 FVKESK. This CDR3 has 13 residues.

This chain connects TRBV10-3 to TRBJ2-7; D gene uncertain. Per germline, CDR1 ENHRY and CDR2 SYGVKD. This CDR3 comprises 14 residues. The V end was cut by 10 bases, the J end by 2 bases, with 18 bases between. The CDR3 sequence: CASRRPGSAYEQYF. In DNA, the CDR3 is TGTGCCAGCAGGCGACCTGGGTCCGCCTACGAGCAGTACTTC.

This clonotype was detected many times. The chain combines TRBV2 with TRBJ1-1, with D possibly being TRBD1 (5 bases). The length of the CDR3 is 14 residues. Germline lookup yields CDR1 SNHLY and CDR2 FYNNEI. Trimming removed 5 bases at V and 10 bases at J, with 20 bases between. The CDR3 sequence: CASSLQAQGLRAFF. CDR3 sequence (DNA): TGTGCCAGCAGTCTCCAGGCCCAGGGCCTGAGAGCTTTCTTT. Drawing the rest from reference TRBV2 and TRBJ1-1, the complete variable domain is EPEVTQTPSHQVTQMGQEVILRCVPISNHLYFYWYRQILGQKVEFLVSFYNNEISEKSEIFDDQFSVERPDGSNFTLKIRSTKLEDSAMYFCASSLQAQGLRAFFGQGTRLTVV.

The chain has TRBV6-6 and TRBJ1-2, with no clear D. Germline V gene sequence: CDR1 MNHNY, CDR2 SVGAGI (reference sequence). V was pared by 6 bases and J by 0 bases, with 11 bases between. The CDR3 runs to 14 residues. CDR3 loop: CASRRSTANYGYTF. CDR3 in DNA: TGTGCCAGCAGAAGGTCTACAGCTAACTATGGCTACACCTTC.

In the case of this clonotype: With a much larger clone just one base away, this may be a read error. The rearrangement joins TRBV20-1 to TRBJ2-5; D is uncertain. The germline CDR1 and CDR2 sequences are DFQATT and SNEGSKA (reference sequence). The CDR3 totals 11 residues. The CDR3 sequence: CSASAQEAQYF. As DNA, the CDR3 is TGCAGTGCTAGTGCCCAAGAGGCCCAGTACTTC.

The rearrangement uses TRBV3-1 and TRBJ2-7; TRBD1 matches 7 bases. The CDR3 has 13 amino acids. The germline CDR1 and CDR2 sequences are LGHDT and YNNKEL (reference sequence). J was trimmed by 4 bases and V by 6 bases; bases with no gene match: 6. This CDR3 reads CASRNRGRYEQYF. CDR3 nucleotide sequence: TGTGCCAGCAGGAACAGGGGTAGGTACGAGCAGTACTTC.

This clonotype appeared a few times. The CDR3, as DNA: TGCGCCAGCAGCCAAGAGACAGTGATGGTTAACACCATATATTTT. Protein: CASSQETVMVNTIYF. The chain links TRBV4-1 to TRBJ1-3; D perhaps matches TRBD1 (5 bases). This CDR3 has 15 residues. Per the germline V gene, CDR1 is MGHRA and CDR2 is YSYEKL. The V end lost 0 bases, the J end lost 7 bases, and 13 bases lay between the germline ends.

This clonotype has a count of ten or more. This chain links TRBV6-1 with TRBJ1-6; the match to TRBD1 covers 7 bases. The length of the CDR3 is 14 residues. CDR1 is MNHNS, CDR2 SASEGT, per germline. V dropped 2 bases and J dropped 9; count of bases not matched to a gene: 4. CDR3: CASSEHDRVSPLHF. As DNA, the CDR3 is TGTGCCAGCAGTGAACACGACAGGGTTTCACCCCTCCACTTT.

This clonotype was counted many times. The junction differs from germline at one of its ends, possibly a read error. This chain links TRBV10-3 with TRBJ1-1, with a tentative D call TRBD1 (5 bases). The CDR3 runs to 14 residues. The germline CDR1 and CDR2 sequences are ENHRY and SYGVKD. The CDR3 DNA follows: TGTGCCAGCAGTGAATTAGGGGACGGCACTGAAGCTTTCTTT. Protein sequence: CASSELGDGTEAFF.

To note about this clonotype: An end of the junction does not agree with germline; a read error may underlie this. V gene TRBV5-1 combines with J gene TRBJ2-7, with TRBD2 identical over 8 bases. The CDR3 is 14 residues long. Germline values: CDR1 SGHRS, CDR2 YFSETQ. The CDR3 reads CASSQRNGGGEQYF. CDR3 in DNA: TGTGCCAGCAGCCAGCGCAACGGGGGGGGAGAGCAGTACTTC.

Ten or more counts support this clonotype. Written as DNA, the CDR3 is TGTGCCAGCAGCTCAGCCTTGGGGGGAGAGACCCAGTACTTC. Translating it yields CASSSALGGETQYF. The rearrangement joins TRBV7-9 to TRBJ2-5; TRBD2 might be the D (6 bases). V was shortened by 4 bases and J by 4 bases, with 13 bases between the two germline ends. The CDR3 contains 14 residues. The germline gives CDR1 SEHNR, CDR2 FQNEAQ (reference sequence).

This clonotype was counted once. Because the CDR3 is missing its conserved closing phenylalanine or tryptophan, this is likely a read error. No DNA is shown, since the ends of the CDR3 on it are uncertain; the CDR3 is the one TCRdb lists. The chain joins TRBV2 to TRBJ2-6; the table assigns TRBD1, which was not confirmed against the DNA. Ends included, the CDR3 has 9 residues. Germline V gene lookup returns CDR1 SNHLY and CDR2 FYNNEI. The CDR3 sequence: CASSVFPTV.

This chain links TRBV29-1 with TRBJ2-2; D not resolved. V gave up 8 bases and J gave up 1 base, with 11 bases separating them. This CDR3 is built from 13 residues. Germline V lookup: CDR1 SQVTM, CDR2 ANQGSEA. DNA of the CDR3: TGCAGCTTGCGACGTAGGAACACCGGGGAGCTGTTTTTT. Translated, it gives CSLRRRNTGELFF.

This clonotype was seen many times. The chain has TRBV20-1 and TRBJ1-2; tentatively, D is TRBD1 (5 bases). CDR3 length: 17 residues. Germline CDR1 and CDR2: DFQATT and SNEGSKA (reference sequence). Trimming stripped 1 base from V and 4 bases from J, with 22 bases between. The CDR3 protein is CSARAGRSEGTGYGYTF. The DNA of the CDR3 is TGCAGTGCTAGAGCGGGGCGGTCCGAGGGGACGGGCTATGGCTACACCTTC.